This T cell receptor beta chain appears in the sequencing data of a study of T-cell memory formation after mild COVID-19. This clonotype was detected a few times. Its specificity is unknown. Study conclusions and caveats: CD4+ bias marked clones expanding day 15 to 37, unlike balanced contracting clones. Several responding clones turned up in pre-infection memory, indicating that cross-reactive memory may have taken part. CD4+ contracting clones were mainly CM and EM; CD8+ ones, EMRA.

UMIs and sample barcodes were carried by the TCR alpha and TCR beta cDNA libraries that 5'RACE produced using constant-segment primers. TCRdb re-called the 5' RACE reads with MiXCR, one entry per CDR3 protein. This sample has around 200,000 distinct CDR3 sequences, with around 20% found just once. Sequenced sample: PBMCs or a T cell subset sorted from them (not recorded which). The clonotype comes from a man aged 18 to 29 who had mild COVID-19 (a few samples of this study predate the infection). Cell type and time point are not known.

DNA for the CDR3: TGCGCCAGCAGCGCGCTAGCGGGGGGGAACAATGAGCAGTTCTTC. It translates to CASSALAGGNNEQFF. The chain combines TRBV5-1 with TRBJ2-1; 12 bases agree with TRBD2. The V gene end was trimmed by 4 bases and the J gene end by 5 bases; junction bases not matched to a gene: 4. Germline CDR1 is SGHRS and CDR2 is YFSETQ. The CDR3 runs to 15 residues. Using reference TRBV5-1 and TRBJ2-1 for the parts outside the CDR3, the full variable domain is KAGVTQTPRYLIKTRGQQVTLSCSPISGHRSVSWYQQTPGQGLQFLFEYFSETQRNKGNFPGRFSGRQFSNSRSEMNVSTLELGDSALYLCASSALAGGNNEQFFGPGTRLTVL.